This section outlines one TCR beta chain sequence together with its context. Its target is unknown. The data were produced by immunoSEQ multiplex PCR, yet TCRdb's version contains in-frame clones alone and is incomplete. The sample lists 30,000 to 35,000 clones, roughly nine tenths seen once, with about 35% in the top ten. These data come from a study of OX40 agonist ivuxolimab in advanced cancers. Study findings and constraints: Expanded clones belonging to CD8+ T cells outnumbered, on average, those of CD4+.

This CDR3 comprises 12 residues. After removal of 3 bases from V and 4 bases from J, the junction contained 0 bases not matched to a gene. In germline, CDR1 is SQVTM, CDR2 ANQGSEA. The clonotype was recovered from an adult with an advanced solid tumor such as melanoma, head and neck, liver or kidney cancer. The sequencing here drew on CD4+ or CD8+ T cells sorted from blood, taken in a trial of the OX40 agonist ivuxolimab. This sequence joins TRBV29-1 and TRBJ1-1, with 9 bases fitting TRBD1. This chain's CDR3 is CSVETGGTEAFF. The CDR3 coding sequence is TGCAGCGTTGAGACAGGGGGCACTGAAGCTTTCTTT.